This entry concerns a single TCR beta chain. Antigen unknown. The CDR3 extends over 14 amino acids. V lost 3 bases, J lost 7 bases, and 10 bases stayed unmatched. Germline V gene data show CDR1 as DFQATT and CDR2 as SNEGSKA (reference sequence). The source of the sample is a study of CD8 T cells in ankylosing spondylitis. Study observations and caveats: Clones linked to the disease showed a CD8+ phenotype. They occurred at relatively low frequencies in peripheral blood. Matched ankylosing spondylitis synovial fluid reportedly contained a significantly enriched population of disease-linked clones. For ankylosing spondylitis blood, a TCR beta motif of about eight highly homologous variants appeared characteristic. Before this, some motif variants had been reported in reactive arthritis synovial fluid and blood.

With molecular barcodes, quantitative 5'-RACE was used to make the TCR beta libraries. Each CDR3 protein gets one entry after TCRdb re-called the 5' RACE reads with MiXCR. This sample has under 550,000 distinct CDR3 sequences, with roughly 25% found just once. This receptor was obtained from a male donor with ankylosing spondylitis. The genes are TRBV20-1 and TRBJ2-7, with 9 bases matching TRBD2. The sequenced material came from blood, either unsorted or a sorted T cell fraction (not recorded which). DNA of the CDR3: TGCAGTGCTAGGTATAGCGGGAGTTCGGGGGAGCAGTACTTC. Its protein product is CSARYSGSSGEQYF.